These 13 T cell receptor beta chains were all obtained from the same sample, sequenced in a study of blood T cell repertoires in COVID-19. Repertoires were generated with immunoSEQ multiplex PCR, while TCRdb's copy carries only in-frame clones and drops some. Of 170,000 or so clones listed, 65% to 90% were seen once; the top ten hold less than 2%. The sequencing input was peripheral blood. Every receptor here comes from a human donor in a cohort sampled during active COVID-19.

The chain recombines TRBV5-1 with TRBJ2-1; 9 bases are shared with TRBD2. This CDR3 has 15 amino acids. The V gene end was trimmed by 0 bases and the J gene end by 7 bases; junction bases not matched to a gene: 5. CDR1 and CDR2 from the germline V gene are SGHRS and YFSETQ. The CDR3 coding sequence is TGCGCCAGCAGCTTGGCTAGCGGGATTAGGAATGAGCAGTTCTTC. As protein: CASSLASGIRNEQFF.

The chain combines TRBV12-3 or TRBV12-4 with TRBJ2-7, with TRBD1 matching 8 bases. The CDR3 is 13 residues long. V gave up 6 bases and J gave up 3 bases; unmatched junction bases: 4. In DNA form, the CDR3 reads TGTGCCAGCAGGCGGACAGGGATCTACGAGCAGTACTTC. This encodes CASRRTGIYEQYF.

The chain employs TRBV4-3 and TRBJ2-1, with TRBD2 matching over 16 bases. The V segment lost 1 base and the J segment 7 bases; nucleotides outside the gene matches: 4. Germline V gives CDR1 LGHNA, CDR2 YSLEER. The CDR3 contains 17 residues. The chain's CDR3 is CASSQVGLAGGENEQFF. The CDR3 DNA is TGCGCCAGCAGCCAAGTGGGACTAGCGGGGGGGGAGAATGAGCAGTTCTTC.

The V gene is TRBV7-9, the J gene TRBJ2-5; the match to TRBD1 covers 9 bases. Germline V CDR1 and CDR2: SEHNR, FQNEAQ (reference sequence). This CDR3 has 15 amino acids. With 5 bases clipped from V and 5 bases from J, the junction kept 9 bases outside the gene matches. Written as DNA, the CDR3 is TGTGCCAGCAGCACATTGGGACAGGGACGGGAGACCCAGTACTTC. This translates into CASSTLGQGRETQYF.

In regard to this clone: The sample carries other DNA sequences with the same CDR3. V is TRBV5-6 and J is TRBJ2-7; the match to TRBD1 covers 8 bases. The germline CDR1 and CDR2 sequences are SGHDT and YYEEEE. V lost 0 bases, J lost 3 bases, and 5 bases stayed unmatched. This CDR3 has 15 residues. The CDR3 spells CASSLEGQGSYEQYF. The CDR3 DNA follows: TGTGCCAGCAGCTTGGAAGGACAGGGTAGCTACGAGCAGTACTTC.

This chain connects TRBV7-2 to TRBJ1-1; the match to TRBD1 covers 9 bases. Germline CDR1 is SGHTA and CDR2 is FQGNSA. The ends lost 1 base at V and 5 bases at J; junction bases unmatched: 5. The CDR3 has 15 amino acids. Here the CDR3 reads CASSLEGTGYTEAFF. The DNA for the CDR3 is TGTGCCAGCAGCTTAGAGGGGACAGGGTATACTGAAGCTTTCTTT.

The CDR3 sequence is CASSQETSGGAWANVLTF. CDR3 nucleotide sequence: TGTGCCAGCAGCCAGGAGACTAGCGGGGGGGCGTGGGCCAACGTCCTGACTTTC. The chain is built from TRBV4-2 and TRBJ2-6, with 14 positions matching TRBD2. Germline V gene data show CDR1 as LGHNA and CDR2 as YNFKEQ. The V and J ends lost 3 bases and 5 bases, in that order; junction bases with no gene match: 6. The CDR3 length is 18 residues.

The chain is built from TRBV5-5 and TRBJ2-2, with D uncertain. V was pared by 5 bases and J by 2 bases, with 10 bases between. Per germline, CDR1 SGHKS and CDR2 YYEKEE (reference sequence). The CDR3 sequence is 14 residues long. CDR3 residues: CASRGEGNTGELFF. Here the CDR3 DNA reads TGTGCCAGCAGAGGAGAAGGAAACACCGGGGAGCTGTTTTTT.

The genes are TRBV28 and TRBJ1-5, with 8 positions matching TRBD1. The CDR3 is made up of 17 amino acids. V lost 3 bases, J lost 1 base, and 8 bases stayed unmatched. CDR1 is MDHEN and CDR2 is SYDVKM in the germline V gene. CDR3: CASSFSRTGRSNQPQHF. DNA of the CDR3: TGTGCCAGCAGTTTTTCCAGGACAGGGAGGAGCAATCAGCCCCAGCATTTT.

The V and J genes are TRBV5-6 and TRBJ2-3; D is unresolved. V lost 0 bases to trimming and J lost 3 bases, with 8 bases between them. Germline V gene lookup returns CDR1 SGHDT and CDR2 YYEEEE. This CDR3 is built from 14 residues. The CDR3 sequence: CASSLGLTTDTQYF. In nucleotides, the CDR3 is TGTGCCAGCAGCTTGGGGCTCACAACAGATACGCAGTATTTT.

The chain is built from TRBV5-5 and TRBJ1-3, with 7 bases lining up with TRBD1. The CDR3 length is 14 residues. Germline trimming cut 2 bases from V and 6 bases from J; bases unmatched to any gene: 5. Germline lookup yields CDR1 SGHKS and CDR2 YYEKEE (reference sequence). The CDR3 sequence: CASSFPGTANTIYF. CDR3 DNA sequence: TGTGCCAGCAGCTTTCCGGGGACAGCAAACACCATATATTTT.

The chain combines TRBV10-1 with TRBJ1-1; no clear D gene. Trimming removed 6 bases from V and 4 bases from J, with 12 bases in between. The CDR3 length is 13 residues. CDR1 and CDR2 from the germline V gene are WNHNN and SYGVQD (reference sequence). CDR3 DNA: TGCGCCAGCAGCGTGGGAGTCGGCACTGAAGCTTTCTTT. Encoded protein: CASSVGVGTEAFF.

The chain employs TRBV2 and TRBJ2-5; 7 positions match TRBD1. CDR1 is SNHLY and CDR2 is FYNNEI in the germline V gene. The CDR3 length is 14 residues. Trimming at V came to 7 bases and at J to 1 base, leaving 6 bases not matched to a gene. CDR3 loop: CASNKGAVQETQYF. Written as DNA, the CDR3 is TGTGCCAGCAATAAGGGGGCGGTCCAAGAGACCCAGTACTTC.